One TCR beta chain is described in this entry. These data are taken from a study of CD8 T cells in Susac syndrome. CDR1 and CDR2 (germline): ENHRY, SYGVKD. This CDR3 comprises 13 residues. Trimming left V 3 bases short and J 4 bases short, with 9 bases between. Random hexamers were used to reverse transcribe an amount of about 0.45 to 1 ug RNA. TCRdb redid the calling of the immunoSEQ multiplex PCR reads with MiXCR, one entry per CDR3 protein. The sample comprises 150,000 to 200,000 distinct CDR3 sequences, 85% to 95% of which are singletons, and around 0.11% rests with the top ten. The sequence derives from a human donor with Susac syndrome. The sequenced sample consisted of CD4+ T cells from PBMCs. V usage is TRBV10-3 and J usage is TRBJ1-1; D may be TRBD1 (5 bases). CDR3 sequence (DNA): TGTGCCATCAGTGAAGGGGCCGGCACTGAAGCTTTCTTT. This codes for CAISEGAGTEAFF.